These 26 T cell receptor beta chains originate from one sample sequenced in a study of tumor-infiltrating lymphocytes in primary liver carcinoma. Total RNA amounting to roughly 450 ng was the source from which TCR beta cDNA was made with a constant-region primer. It was through three nested multiplex PCR rounds of slightly modified ARM-PCR that TCR beta libraries arose. In the first two PCR rounds, TRBV1-TRBV30 forward primers were paired with a C-beta reverse primer, and each round lasted roughly 10 cycles. TCRdb reanalysed the multiplex PCR reads using MiXCR and keeps one entry per CDR3 protein. The sample has 330,000 or so distinct CDR3 sequences; 65% are singletons. The authors took blood RNA from unsorted whole blood and also extracted germline DNA. Sample: peripheral blood. All receptors come from a man between 35 and 55 years old with primary liver carcinoma and hepatitis B virus infection.

Regarding this clonotype: The junction departs from the called germline gene at one end, perhaps through a read error. V usage is TRBV12-5 and J usage is TRBJ2-1; no definite D call. Germline V lookup: CDR1 LGHNT, CDR2 FRNRAP. This CDR3 is built from 15 residues. For the CDR3, the DNA is TGTGCTAGTGGCCCCGGGCTGGGCGAGTATAATGAGCAGCTCTTC. Amino acid sequence: CASGPGLGEYNEQLF.

This clonotype occurred once. This may come from a read error, since a much larger clone is one base off. The CDR3 loop reads CASSPDRADKPQHF. CDR3 nucleotides: TGTGCCAGCAGTCCTGACAGGGCGGATAAGCCCCAGCATTTT. This chain connects TRBV6-2 or TRBV6-3 to TRBJ1-5; 7 nucleotides match TRBD1. The CDR3 covers 14 residues. Germline V lookup: CDR1 MNHEY, CDR2 SVGEGT. The trim removed 5 bases at V and 8 bases at J, leaving 9 bases unmatched.

For this clonotype: Likely a read error: the CDR3 ends without its conserved phenylalanine or tryptophan. This rearrangement joins TRBV12-3 or TRBV12-4 to TRBJ2-4, with 10 bases lining up with TRBD2. The CDR3 sequence is 15 residues long. Germline trimming cut 7 bases from V and 1 base from J; bases unmatched to any gene: 4. CDR3 nucleotide sequence: TGTGCCAGCAAGAAGCGGGAGGGGGCCAAAAACATTCAGTACTAC. The encoded protein is CASKKREGAKNIQYY.

This clonotype was picked up many times. The rearrangement uses TRBV6-2 or TRBV6-3 and TRBJ2-7; TRBD1 matches 10 bases. CDR3 size: 15 residues. The J segment lost 0 bases and the V segment lost 6 bases, leaving 5 bases of the junction unmatched. Germline CDR1 reads MNHEY; CDR2 reads SVGEGT. The CDR3 bases are TGTGCCAGCAGATCCGGGACAGGGGACTCCTACGAGCAGTACTTC. Translated: CASRSGTGDSYEQYF.

This clonotype was counted ten times or more. The chain carries TRBV6-5 and TRBJ2-2; D is uncertain. The V gene's germline CDR1 is MNHEY and CDR2 SVGAGI. This CDR3 spans 15 amino acids. The V end lost 0 bases, the J end lost 0 bases, and 5 bases lay between the germline ends. CDR3 sequence reads: CASSYSNSNTGELFF. In nucleotides, the CDR3 is TGTGCCAGCAGTTACTCGAACTCGAACACCGGGGAGCTGTTTTTT.

Concerning this clonotype: One end of the junction does not line up with germline, which may come from a read error. This rearrangement joins TRBV5-6 to TRBJ2-7, with D possibly TRBD2 on 5 matching bases. From germline, CDR1 is SGHDT and CDR2 YYEEEE. The CDR3 spans 14 residues. Here the CDR3 DNA reads TGTGCCATCAGCTGGCCGGGGTCCAGGCGGGAGCAGTACTTC. This encodes CAISWPGSRREQYF.

This clonotype has at least ten counts. The rearrangement joins TRBV6-1 to TRBJ2-1; 9 nucleotides align to TRBD2. The CDR3 runs 14 residues. V lost 7 bases to trimming and J lost 6 bases; unmatched junction nucleotides: 7. Looked up from germline, CDR1 is MNHNS and CDR2 is SASEGT. The CDR3 sequence is CASKPGLAGNEQFF. The CDR3 region has the DNA TGTGCCAGCAAGCCGGGACTAGCCGGCAATGAGCAGTTCTTC.

Note on this clonotype: It may be a read error: a sequence one base away is much more abundant. The chain is built from TRBV6-5 and TRBJ2-1, with 11 bases matching TRBD2. Germline V gene data show CDR1 as MNHEY and CDR2 as SVGAGI. The CDR3 sequence is 16 residues long. This chain's CDR3 is CVSRFTGTSGYNEQFF. In DNA, the CDR3 is TGTGTCAGCAGATTCACAGGGACTAGCGGCTACAATGAGCAGTTCTTC.

In the case of this clonotype: Since no conserved phenylalanine or tryptophan closes the CDR3, a read error is the likely cause. The rearrangement uses TRBV29-1 and TRBJ1-3; possible D gene TRBD1, 5 bases. Germline values: CDR1 SQVTM, CDR2 ANQGSEA. CDR3 length: 17 amino acids. CDR3 nucleotide sequence: TGCAGCGTTTCCGGGACCGTAACGTCCGACTCTGGATACACCATATATCTT. The encoded protein is CSVSGTVTSDSGYTIYL.

Of note for this clonotype: The conserved closing phenylalanine or tryptophan is absent in this CDR3, likely reflecting a read error. The V and J genes are TRBV12-3 or TRBV12-4 and TRBJ1-5; unclear D gene. CDR3 length: 14 amino acids. V was pared by 6 bases and J by 6 bases, with 15 bases between. CDR3 loop: CASSSVQRGQPQHL. The CDR3 DNA follows: TGTGCCAGCAGCTCAGTTCAGCGGGGTCAGCCCCAGCATTTA.

A note on this clonotype: As the CDR3 is not closed by the conserved phenylalanine or tryptophan, this likely results from a read error. The rearrangement uses TRBV11-2 and TRBJ1-1, with TRBD1 as a possible D gene (5 bases). The CDR3 has 16 amino acids. Germline CDR1 is SGHAT and CDR2 is FQNNGV. CDR3 loop: CARSLAYKGTGTEAFS. CDR3 nucleotides: TGTGCCAGAAGCTTAGCCTACAAGGGGACGGGAACTGAAGCTTTCTCT.

The chain links TRBV6-2 or TRBV6-3 to TRBJ2-7, with 7 nucleotides matching TRBD1. V was pared by 11 bases and J by 2 bases, with 12 bases of the junction left unmatched. Germline loops: CDR1 MNHEY, CDR2 SVGEGT. This CDR3 has 14 residues. This chain's CDR3 is CAGCWYRGPYEQYF. The CDR3 DNA reads TGTGCCGGCTGTTGGTACAGGGGTCCCTACGAGCAGTACTTC.

With regard to this clonotype: At one end the junction does not follow the germline gene, possibly because of a read error. The chain carries TRBV29-1 and TRBJ2-2; weak D call: TRBD1 (6 bases). The CDR3 is made up of 13 amino acids. Germline CDR1 is SQVTM and CDR2 is ANQGSEA. The CDR3 protein is CSVSQGWAGELLF. The CDR3 coding sequence is TGCAGCGTTAGTCAGGGGTGGGCAGGGGAGCTGTTATTT.

Comment on this clonotype: A junction end diverges from the germline sequence, so it may reflect a read error. The V gene is TRBV6-5, the J gene TRBJ2-7; D gene ambiguous. Germline-derived CDR1 and CDR2 are MNHEY and SVGAGI. This CDR3 region has 16 residues. The CDR3 DNA follows: TGTGCCAGCAGTTCCCCCCTCCGGACCGGTGGCTACGAGCGGTACTTC. This encodes CASSSPLRTGGYERYF.

This clonotype has a handful of counts. The chain has TRBV5-4 and TRBJ2-5; D could derive from TRBD1 or TRBD2 (5 bases each). Germline CDR1 reads SGHNT; CDR2 reads YYREEE (reference sequence). This CDR3 comprises 13 residues. V lost 5 bases and J 3 bases, leaving 11 bases between the germline ends. CDR3 region: CASRSGTKETQYF. CDR3 bases: TGTGCCAGCAGGTCCGGGACCAAAGAGACCCAGTACTTC.

Of note for this clonotype: At one of its ends the junction is not consistent with the germline gene, which may arise from a read error. The rearrangement uses TRBV7-9 and TRBJ1-6; 8 bases map to TRBD1. CDR3 length: 15 amino acids. Germline assignment: CDR1 SEHNR and CDR2 FQNEAQ (reference sequence). CDR3 coding DNA: TGTGTCAGCAGTTTTCCGGGACAGGTTAATTCACCCCTCCATTTT. It specifies CVSSFPGQVNSPLHF.

This clonotype was seen at least ten times. This chain uses TRBV11-2 with TRBJ2-7; TRBD1 agrees at 7 bases. This CDR3 contains 13 residues. V shed 1 base and J 6 bases; nucleotides not matched to a gene: 3. In germline, CDR1 is SGHAT, CDR2 FQNNGV. Written as DNA, the CDR3 is TGTGCCAGCAGCTTAGGAGGGGGCGCCGAGCAGTACTTC. Its translation: CASSLGGGAEQYF.

This clonotype has a count of ten or more. The genes are TRBV6-1 and TRBJ2-1, with D hard to call. The V end was cut by 0 bases, the J end by 7 bases, with 7 bases between. CDR1 MNHNS and CDR2 SASEGT come from the germline V gene. This CDR3 has 13 amino acids. The CDR3 nucleotides are TGTGCCAGCAGTGAAGCGCAATTAAATGAGCAGTTCTTC. Translated, it gives CASSEAQLNEQFF.

A word on this clonotype: No conserved phenylalanine or tryptophan is present at the end of the CDR3, so a read error is the likely explanation. The V and J genes are TRBV11-2 and TRBJ1-2, with D maybe TRBD1 (5 bases). CDR3 length equals 14 residues. Germline V gives CDR1 SGHAT, CDR2 FQNNGV. This CDR3 is CTSSPLGTVYGYTI. The CDR3 DNA sequence: TGTACCAGCAGCCCCCTCGGGACTGTCTATGGCTACACCATC.

In regard to this clonotype: A much larger clone lies a single base off, so this may be a read error. CDR3 coding DNA: TGTGCCAGCAGGCACTCGTGGCAGGGGGGTAATGTGCAGTTCTTC. Its translation is CASRHSWQGGNVQFF. The V gene is TRBV6-2 or TRBV6-3, the J gene TRBJ2-1, with a possible D match to TRBD1 (7 bases). Germline V gene sequence: CDR1 MNHEY, CDR2 SVGEGT. CDR3 size: 15 residues.

This clonotype was picked up one time. It may be a read error: a sequence one base away is much more abundant. The chain uses TRBV6-5 and TRBJ1-1; D call uncertain. There are 11 residues in the CDR3. Germline V gene data show CDR1 as MNHEY and CDR2 as SVGAGI. V was shortened by 6 bases and J by 8 bases, with 10 bases between the two germline ends. Here the CDR3 reads CASRVRREAFF. DNA of the CDR3: TGTGCCAGCAGGGTCCGGAGAGAAGCTTTCTTT.

Comments on this clonotype: An end of the junction does not agree with germline; a read error may underlie this. The chain uses TRBV10-3 and TRBJ1-5; no clear D. Germline CDR1 ENHRY, CDR2 SYGVKD. There are 12 residues in the CDR3. CDR3 residues: CAISGGNQRQHF. The CDR3 DNA reads TGTGCCATCAGTGGGGGTAATCAGCGCCAGCATTTT.

This rearrangement joins TRBV11-3 to TRBJ1-1, with D possibly being TRBD1 (5 bases). The V end was cut by 7 bases, the J end by 0 bases, with 12 bases between. In germline, CDR1 is SGHNT, CDR2 YENEEA. The CDR3 covers 14 residues. Here the CDR3 reads CASNLEGMNTEAFF. The CDR3 DNA sequence: TGTGCCAGCAACTTGGAGGGGATGAACACTGAAGCTTTCTTT. Full variable domain (remainder filled in from reference TRBV11-3 and TRBJ1-1): EAGVVQSPRYKIIEKKQPVAFWCNPISGHNTLYWYLQNLGQGPELLIRYENEEAVDDSQLPKDRFSAERLKGVDSTLKIQPAELGDSAVYLCASNLEGMNTEAFFGQGTRLTVV.

Ten or more counts support this clonotype. The chain combines TRBV6-2 or TRBV6-3 with TRBJ2-7; tentative D call: TRBD2 (6 bases). The V and J ends lost 5 bases and 0 bases respectively, with 14 bases between them. Germline CDR1 is MNHEY and CDR2 is SVGEGT. The CDR3 extends over 15 amino acids. CDR3 nucleotide sequence: TGTGCCAGCAGTGGCGGGGCGGTGGGCTCCTACGAGCAGTACTTC. Translating it yields CASSGGAVGSYEQYF.

Concerning this clonotype: A much more abundant neighbour one base away suggests this may be a read error. The CDR3 sequence: CASSTQGRDTEAYF. The CDR3, as DNA: TGTGCCAGCAGTACACAGGGAAGGGACACTGAAGCTTACTTT. This chain joins TRBV12-3 or TRBV12-4 and TRBJ1-1, with D maybe TRBD1 (6 bases). CDR3 length: 14 residues.

With respect to this clonotype: This may stem from a read error, because a much larger clone lies one nucleotide away. The chain joins TRBV4-1 to TRBJ2-2; D perhaps matches TRBD2 (6 bases). Looked up from germline, CDR1 is MGHRA and CDR2 is YSYEKL. This CDR3 comprises 12 residues. This CDR3 reads CASSPLGGELLF. The CDR3 region has the DNA TGCGCCAGCAGCCCTCTCGGCGGGGAGCTGTTGTTT.